The 10 T cell receptor beta chains listed next were all sequenced from one sample in a study of T cells in Graves' hyperthyroidism and ophthalmopathy. From RNA transcripts, TCR beta CDR3 regions were amplified. A first-round RT-PCR of the TCR CDR3 used the HTBI primer set. MiXCR, run by TCRdb on the multiplex PCR reads, gives a single entry per CDR3 protein. The data hold 450,000 to 500,000 distinct CDR3 sequences, with around a fifth observed a single time. The sample comprised blood. These TCRs come from a woman in her seventies with Graves' ophthalmopathy.

In its sample, this clonotype was seen many times. The chain couples TRBV7-8 to TRBJ2-1; 16 bases fit TRBD2. V was clipped by 8 bases and J by 2 bases; unmatched bases: 6. CDR1 SGHVS and CDR2 FQNEAQ come from the germline V gene. The CDR3 is 17 amino acids. The CDR3 region has the DNA TGTGCCAGCTTTAGTGGGACTAGCGGGAGGGCCTACAATGAGCAGTTCTTC. Amino acids: CASFSGTSGRAYNEQFF.

This chain uses TRBV20-1 with TRBJ2-1; 11 nucleotides line up with TRBD2. The V gene end was trimmed by 6 bases and the J gene end by 1 base; junction bases not matched to a gene: 14. The CDR3 loop spans 18 amino acids. Germline V gene sequence: CDR1 DFQATT, CDR2 SNEGSKA (reference sequence). In DNA form, the CDR3 reads TGCAGTGCCCCAGCGGCTAGCGGGAGGTTTAGTTCCTACAATGAGCAGTTCTTC. This gives the protein CSAPAASGRFSSYNEQFF.

This clonotype was detected a few times. CDR3 in DNA: TGCAGTGCTAGCTCGGCGGGAGGCTTCACAGATACGCAGTATTTT. This translates into CSASSAGGFTDTQYF. This rearrangement joins TRBV20-1 to TRBJ2-3; 8 bases fit TRBD2. CDR3 length equals 15 residues. Trimming cost V 3 bases and J 2 bases; bases outside gene matches: 7. Germline CDR1 DFQATT, CDR2 SNEGSKA (reference sequence).

The chain uses TRBV3-1 and TRBJ1-4; D remains ambiguous. Trimming took 3 bases from V and 6 from J, leaving 17 bases between them. CDR1 is LGHDT and CDR2 is YNNKEL in the germline V gene (reference sequence). This CDR3 is 16 amino acids long. The CDR3: CASSHSPDTRYEKLFF. In DNA form, the CDR3 reads TGTGCCAGCAGCCATTCTCCGGATACACGATATGAAAAACTGTTTTTT.

This clonotype has a handful of counts. The J gene is TRBJ2-1, the V gene TRBV5-1; TRBD2 agrees at 11 bases. J gave up 7 bases and V 7 bases, and 10 bases lay outside the gene matches. CDR3 length equals 15 residues. Germline V gives CDR1 SGHRS, CDR2 YFSETQ. CDR3 nucleotides: TGCGCCAGCGGCCCCGGGACTAGCGGATCGAATGAGCAGTTCTTC. It encodes CASGPGTSGSNEQFF.

This clonotype was observed a few times. The rearrangement uses TRBV7-2 and TRBJ2-1, with 11 nucleotides matching TRBD2. The germline gives CDR1 SGHTA, CDR2 FQGNSA. This CDR3 is built from 16 residues. J gave up 5 bases and V 1 base, and 4 bases lay outside the gene matches. This CDR3 reads CASSLGLAGINNEQFF. CDR3 nucleotides: TGTGCCAGCAGCTTAGGACTAGCGGGAATTAACAATGAGCAGTTCTTC.

This clonotype was observed at least ten times. The chain links TRBV30 to TRBJ1-1; D is unresolved. This CDR3 comprises 14 residues. V was cut by 3 bases and J by 3 bases, with 14 bases left in between. Germline V gene sequence: CDR1 GTSNPN, CDR2 SVGIG (reference sequence). In nucleotides, the CDR3 is TGTGCCTGGAGGCCCGGGAGCCCCTACACTGAAGCTTTCTTT. Protein product: CAWRPGSPYTEAFF.

This clonotype was observed a handful of times. The DNA is omitted, as the CDR3 cannot be located on it reliably, and the CDR3 follows TCRdb's listing. The CDR3 here is CASSTPRVGARTPGSCFF. The V call is TRBV6-2 or TRBV6-3, the J call TRBJ2-2; TRBD1 is taken as the D call from the table, unchecked against the DNA. The CDR3 is 18 residues long, ends included. Germline V CDR1 and CDR2: MNHEY, SVGEGT.

This clonotype was seen ten or more times. The V gene is TRBV7-2, the J gene TRBJ2-7; D is perhaps TRBD1 (6 bases). Germline CDR1 SGHTA, CDR2 FQGNSA. The CDR3 loop spans 15 amino acids. The V and J ends lost 1 base and 6 bases respectively, with 16 bases between them. The CDR3 loop reads CASSLEGDRSSEQYF. CDR3 nucleotides: TGTGCCAGCAGCTTAGAGGGGGATCGTTCGTCCGAGCAGTACTTC.

Only a few counts were recorded for this clonotype. This chain joins TRBV3-1 and TRBJ2-1; 7 positions match TRBD1. V shed 5 bases and J 3 bases; nucleotides not matched to a gene: 7. The CDR3 is 15 residues long. Germline assignment: CDR1 LGHDT and CDR2 YNNKEL (reference sequence). This CDR3 is CASSYRQGLYNEQFF. In nucleotides, the CDR3 is TGTGCCAGCAGCTATAGACAGGGCCTCTACAATGAGCAGTTCTTC.